The 11 T cell receptor beta chains given below trace back to one sample, sequenced in a study of cytomegalovirus exposure and HLA in healthy donors. Primers for the PCR totalled 60 Vbeta and 13 Jbeta. Repertoires were generated with immunoSEQ multiplex PCR, while TCRdb's copy carries only in-frame clones and drops some. This table lists 100,000 to 150,000 clones. The sample was PBMCs. All receptors come from a middle-aged woman in good health and CMV-seronegative.

The chain recombines TRBV7-2 with TRBJ1-3; D is perhaps TRBD1 (6 bases). The CDR3 extends over 15 amino acids. The V gene's germline CDR1 is SGHTA and CDR2 FQGNSA. Trimming left V 6 bases short and J 4 bases short, with 16 bases between. CDR3 loop: CASSLNRDGGNTIYF. The CDR3 bases are TGTGCCAGCAGTTTGAACAGGGATGGGGGAAACACCATATATTTT. Looking up the rest from reference TRBV7-2 and TRBJ1-3 gives the full variable domain: GAGVSQSPSNKVTEKGKDVELRCDPISGHTALYWYRQSLGQGLEFLIYFQGNSAPDKSGLPSDRFSAERTGGSVSTLTIQRTQQEDSAVYLCASSLNRDGGNTIYFGEGSWLTVV.

The V gene is TRBV9, the J gene TRBJ2-5, with a weak D call TRBD2 (6 bases). This CDR3 is 15 amino acids long. Trimming took off 2 bases at V and 4 bases at J, with 15 bases between the two ends. In germline, CDR1 is SGDLS, CDR2 YYNGEE. The CDR3: CASSVGLRATETQYF. The DNA of the CDR3 is TGTGCCAGCAGCGTGGGACTTAGAGCTACAGAGACCCAGTACTTC. Full variable domain (remainder filled in from reference TRBV9 and TRBJ2-5): DSGVTQTPKHLITATGQRVTLRCSPRSGDLSVYWYQQSLDQGLQFLIQYYNGEERAKGNILERFSAQQFPDLHSELNLSSLELGDSALYFCASSVGLRATETQYFGPGTRLLVL.

The chain recombines TRBV4-1 with TRBJ2-3; D is unclear. The CDR3 sequence is 14 residues long. With 1 base removed from V and 0 bases from J, the gap between germline ends came to 5 bases. Germline loops: CDR1 MGHRA, CDR2 YSYEKL. Here the CDR3 DNA reads TGCGCCAGCAGCCAAGTAACTAGCACAGATACGCAGTATTTT. It specifies CASSQVTSTDTQYF.

Here the CDR3 reads CASSQDWGLAAYEQYF. In nucleotides, the CDR3 is TGTGCCAGCAGCCAAGATTGGGGACTAGCGGCTTACGAGCAGTACTTC. This rearrangement joins TRBV14 to TRBJ2-7; 11 bases are a match to TRBD2. Losses at the gene ends were 0 bases for V and 4 bases for J; bases not matched to a gene: 5. This CDR3 is 16 amino acids long. Germline-derived CDR1 and CDR2 are SGHDN and FVKESK.

The CDR3 DNA reads TGTGCCAGCCAGAAGCTGACAGGGAAAATGAAATGGAACACTGAAGCTTTCTTT. It is translated as CASQKLTGKMKWNTEAFF. The chain combines TRBV27 with TRBJ1-1; 7 bases fit TRBD1. The length of the CDR3 is 18 residues. From germline, CDR1 is MNHEY and CDR2 SMNVEV (reference sequence). The V and J ends lost 8 bases and 1 base, in that order; junction bases with no gene match: 19.

The chain links TRBV5-8 to TRBJ1-1; possible D gene TRBD1, 6 bases. From germline, CDR1 is SGHTS and CDR2 YDEGEE. V gave up 2 bases and J gave up 3 bases, with 14 bases separating them. The CDR3 spans 15 residues. The chain's CDR3 is CASSLGAGVDTEAFF. The CDR3 DNA reads as TGTGCCAGCAGCTTAGGGGCAGGGGTGGACACTGAAGCTTTCTTT.

This rearrangement joins TRBV19 to TRBJ1-5, with D tentatively TRBD1 (6 bases). The germline CDR1 and CDR2 sequences are LNHDA and SQIVND (reference sequence). This CDR3 is built from 15 residues. Trimming left V 0 bases short and J 10 bases short, with 16 bases between. CDR3 in DNA: TGTGCCAGTAGTATAGAAGAGAACAGGGCTATTCCCCAGCATTTT. Amino acid sequence: CASSIEENRAIPQHF.

The genes are TRBV9 and TRBJ2-5; D ambiguous. CDR1 is SGDLS and CDR2 is YYNGEE in the germline V gene. The V and J ends lost 0 bases and 3 bases respectively, with 6 bases between them. This CDR3 has 13 residues. In nucleotides, the CDR3 is TGTGCCAGCAGCGTAGCTGTTGAAGAGACCCAGTACTTC. Translation: CASSVAVEETQYF.

The genes are TRBV19 and TRBJ2-6; TRBD2 might be the D (6 bases). Per the germline V gene, CDR1 is LNHDA and CDR2 is SQIVND (reference sequence). This CDR3 spans 16 amino acids. V lost 4 bases, J lost 2 bases, and 12 bases lay in between. The CDR3 nucleotides are TGTGCCAGTAGTAAGAATAGCGGCGCTGGGGCCAACGTCCTGACTTTC. This encodes CASSKNSGAGANVLTF.

The chain uses TRBV7-9 and TRBJ1-6; D may be TRBD1 (5 bases). This CDR3 has 16 amino acids. With 5 bases removed from V and 7 bases from J, the gap between germline ends came to 18 bases. Germline V gives CDR1 SEHNR, CDR2 FQNEAQ (reference sequence). The chain's CDR3 is CASSPIGTGGNSPLHF. The CDR3 DNA sequence: TGTGCCAGCAGCCCGATTGGGACTGGAGGAAATTCACCCCTCCACTTT.

V usage is TRBV4-3 and J usage is TRBJ1-2, with 7 bases aligning to TRBD1. The ends lost 0 bases at V and 1 base at J; junction bases unmatched: 14. Germline V gives CDR1 LGHNA, CDR2 YSLEER. This CDR3 is 19 amino acids long. CDR3 nucleotide sequence: TGCGCCAGCAGCCAAGATCCCCCTAGACAGGGCCGTAATAACTATGGCTACACCTTC. This gives the protein CASSQDPPRQGRNNYGYTF.